This passage covers 29 T cell receptor beta chains from one sample sequenced in a study of response to subunit inactivated influenza vaccine. TCRdb re-called the RT-PCR reads with MiXCR, one entry per CDR3 protein. This sample has some 500,000 distinct CDR3 sequences, with 13% found just once. The specimen was PBMCs from blood, collected about 40 days after vaccination. Receptors originate from a man over 45 who received an inactivated influenza vaccine.

For the CDR3, the DNA is TGTGCCAGCAGCCCTATCCCGTTTGGTAGCGGGATTAGAAATGAGCAGTTCTTC. Its protein product is CASSPIPFGSGIRNEQFF. This chain links TRBV11-1 with TRBJ2-1; 8 nucleotides match TRBD2. V shed 5 bases and J 7 bases; nucleotides not matched to a gene: 19. From germline, CDR1 is SGHAT and CDR2 FQDESV (reference sequence). The CDR3 has 18 residues.

This clonotype was detected only a few times. The chain has TRBV15 and TRBJ1-1; D is ambiguous. Trimming took 7 bases from V and 9 from J, leaving 18 bases between them. Germline lookup yields CDR1 LNHNV and CDR2 YYDKDF (reference sequence). The CDR3 totals 13 residues. CDR3 sequence (DNA): TGTGCCACCACAGGAGGTATCGACGGGAAAGCTTTCTTT. As protein: CATTGGIDGKAFF.

This clonotype was detected a few times. This rearrangement joins TRBV9 to TRBJ2-2; possible D gene TRBD2, 6 bases. This CDR3 spans 16 amino acids. Trimming removed 4 bases at V and 0 bases at J, with 13 bases between. The V gene's germline CDR1 is SGDLS and CDR2 YYNGEE. CDR3 DNA: TGTGCCAGCAGCCCAATTGGGAGGTCGAACACCGGGGAGCTGTTTTTT. As protein: CASSPIGRSNTGELFF.

CDR3: CASSLIRPGRYQETQYF. The CDR3 region has the DNA TGCGCCAGCAGCTTGATCAGGCCAGGGAGGTACCAAGAGACCCAGTACTTC. The chain carries TRBV5-1 and TRBJ2-5; tentative D call: TRBD2 (6 bases). This CDR3 is 17 amino acids long. V lost 1 base to trimming and J lost 0 bases, with 16 bases between them. Germline assignment: CDR1 SGHRS and CDR2 YFSETQ.

This clonotype was seen at least ten times. The rearrangement joins TRBV5-1 to TRBJ2-7; weak D call: TRBD2 (5 bases). The CDR3 loop spans 14 amino acids. Germline CDR1 is SGHRS and CDR2 is YFSETQ. Trimming took 4 bases from V and 5 from J, leaving 16 bases between them. The CDR3 here is CASSGGLPQDEQYF. The CDR3 nucleotides read TGCGCCAGCAGCGGCGGACTGCCGCAGGACGAGCAGTACTTC. Supplemented by reference TRBV5-1 and TRBJ2-7, the full variable domain reads KAGVTQTPRYLIKTRGQQVTLSCSPISGHRSVSWYQQTPGQGLQFLFEYFSETQRNKGNFPGRFSGRQFSNSRSEMNVSTLELGDSALYLCASSGGLPQDEQYFGPGTRLTVT.

The table lists this clonotype with many counts. The chain carries TRBV5-1 and TRBJ2-1; D unresolved. Trimming removed 0 bases from V and 9 bases from J, with 7 bases in between. The CDR3 extends over 12 amino acids. The germline gives CDR1 SGHRS, CDR2 YFSETQ. The CDR3 coding sequence is TGCGCCAGCAGCTTGGGAGGCCGTGAGCAGTTCTTC. Its protein is CASSLGGREQFF. Using reference TRBV5-1 and TRBJ2-1 for the parts outside the CDR3, the full variable domain is KAGVTQTPRYLIKTRGQQVTLSCSPISGHRSVSWYQQTPGQGLQFLFEYFSETQRNKGNFPGRFSGRQFSNSRSEMNVSTLELGDSALYLCASSLGGREQFFGPGTRLTVL.

This clonotype has a handful of counts. This chain connects TRBV29-1 to TRBJ2-1, with TRBD1 as a possible D gene (6 bases). CDR1 and CDR2 from the germline V gene are SQVTM and ANQGSEA. V lost 5 bases and J lost 9, with 11 bases in between. The CDR3 spans 11 residues. CDR3: CSVQGRGEQFF. For the CDR3, the DNA is TGCAGCGTTCAGGGCAGGGGTGAGCAGTTCTTC.

There are many counts of this clonotype. The J gene is TRBJ2-7, the V gene TRBV7-2, with 12 bases lining up with TRBD1. This CDR3 is built from 15 residues. The V segment lost 4 bases and the J segment 6 bases; nucleotides outside the gene matches: 7. Germline V gene data show CDR1 as SGHTA and CDR2 as FQGNSA. The CDR3 here is CASSSSGTGGIEQYF. In DNA, the CDR3 is TGTGCCAGCAGCTCATCCGGGACAGGGGGCATCGAGCAGTACTTC.

The rearrangement links TRBV6-5 to TRBJ1-2, with 11 bases aligning to TRBD1. Germline V lookup: CDR1 MNHEY, CDR2 SVGAGI. V gave up 2 bases and J gave up 12 bases; unmatched junction bases: 5. The CDR3 extends over 13 amino acids. The CDR3 loop is CASSYGQGAVHTF. The CDR3 DNA is TGTGCCAGCAGTTACGGACAGGGGGCCGTCCACACCTTC.

This clonotype occurred many times. The rearrangement joins TRBV6-2 or TRBV6-3 to TRBJ2-3, with D possibly matching TRBD2 (5 bases). Germline V CDR1 and CDR2: MNHEY, SVGEGT. The CDR3 runs to 12 residues. Between the trimmed V and J ends, which lost 8 bases and 6 bases, there was a span of 12 bases. The CDR3 sequence: CASRPRGDTQYF. The CDR3 DNA is TGTGCCAGCCGTCCGCGAGGGGATACGCAGTATTTT.

This clonotype has at least ten counts. The chain is built from TRBV12-3 or TRBV12-4 and TRBJ2-6; D unclear. CDR3 size: 12 residues. Trimming stripped 11 bases from V and 1 base from J, with 6 bases between. Written as DNA, the CDR3 is TGTGCCCAATCTTCTGGGGCCAACGTCCTGACTTTC. It specifies CAQSSGANVLTF.

The chain recombines TRBV30 with TRBJ2-1; the match to TRBD1 covers 9 bases. The V gene end was trimmed by 3 bases and the J gene end by 4 bases; junction bases not matched to a gene: 10. Germline CDR1 is GTSNPN and CDR2 is SVGIG (reference sequence). The CDR3 consists of 16 residues. CDR3 in amino acids: CAWRATGGLIYNEQFF. CDR3 nucleotide sequence: TGTGCCTGGAGGGCAACAGGGGGCTTAATATACAATGAGCAGTTCTTC.

The CDR3 DNA sequence: TGTGCCAGCAGCCCTTCAATGGGGGGCCGGGAGCAGTACTTC. Translated: CASSPSMGGREQYF. The V and J genes are TRBV7-7 and TRBJ2-7, with D possibly called TRBD1 or TRBD2 (6 bases each). Between the trimmed V and J ends, which lost 5 bases and 7 bases, there was a span of 18 bases. The CDR3 spans 14 residues. The germline CDR1 and CDR2 sequences are SSHAT and FNYEAQ (reference sequence).

The chain carries TRBV24-1 and TRBJ2-1; 7 bases map to TRBD2. This CDR3 region has 12 residues. Germline V lookup: CDR1 KGHDR, CDR2 SFDVKD. The trim removed 10 bases at V and 4 bases at J, leaving 3 bases unmatched. The CDR3 nucleotides are TGTGCCACTACGGGGGGTTACAATGAGCAGTTCTTC. Residues: CATTGGYNEQFF.

The chain uses TRBV28 and TRBJ2-6; possible D gene TRBD1, 6 bases. V was shortened by 5 bases and J by 0 bases, with 17 bases between the two germline ends. The CDR3 contains 18 residues. Germline CDR1 is MDHEN and CDR2 is SYDVKM. The CDR3 protein is CASSPAGTSSSGANVLTF. Here the CDR3 DNA reads TGTGCCAGCAGTCCGGCCGGGACATCTTCCTCTGGGGCCAACGTCCTGACTTTC.

This clonotype was counted at least ten times. This sequence joins TRBV12-3 or TRBV12-4 and TRBJ2-7, with D possibly being TRBD2 (7 bases). V lost 3 bases to trimming and J lost 4 bases, with 13 bases between them. The CDR3 consists of 14 residues. The DNA for the CDR3 is TGTGCCAGCAGTTTTTCGGGGGGCGGGTACGAGCAGTACTTC. It translates to CASSFSGGGYEQYF.

This rearrangement joins TRBV7-2 to TRBJ2-2; tentatively, D is TRBD1 (5 bases). The CDR3 loop spans 14 amino acids. The V gene's germline CDR1 is SGHTA and CDR2 FQGNSA. Trimming stripped 0 bases from V and 6 bases from J, with 8 bases between. CDR3 bases: TGTGCCAGCAGCTTAGCGCAGGGTCCCGGGGAGCTGTTTTTT. It codes for CASSLAQGPGELFF.

The chain is built from TRBV7-2 and TRBJ2-3; the D is unclear. This CDR3 comprises 15 residues. With 5 bases removed from V and 4 bases from J, the gap between germline ends came to 16 bases. Germline CDR1 and CDR2: SGHTA and FQGNSA. CDR3 sequence (DNA): TGTGCCAGCAGCCAGTTCGGCGTTATCTCAGATACGCAGTATTTT. Protein: CASSQFGVISDTQYF.

This clonotype was counted between two and nine times. CDR3 amino acids: CASSHSRDTQYF. The CDR3 nucleotides read TGCGCCAGCAGCCACTCTAGGGATACGCAGTATTTT. The chain links TRBV4-3 to TRBJ2-3; D is undetermined. The CDR3 loop spans 12 amino acids. Trimming left V 3 bases short and J 6 bases short, with 7 bases between. Germline CDR1 is LGHNA and CDR2 is YSLEER.

The V and J genes are TRBV15 and TRBJ1-2; TRBD1 matches 7 bases. Germline trimming cut 5 bases from V and 0 bases from J; bases unmatched to any gene: 3. Germline values: CDR1 LNHNV, CDR2 YYDKDF (reference sequence). The CDR3 runs to 14 residues. The CDR3 DNA follows: TGTGCCACCAGCTTGGGACAGCCTAACTATGGCTACACCTTC. Its protein product is CATSLGQPNYGYTF.

Only one count was recorded for this clonotype. The chain uses TRBV5-1 and TRBJ1-1; 9 bases fit TRBD1. Germline CDR1 reads SGHRS; CDR2 reads YFSETQ. The CDR3 sequence is 13 residues long. V lost 3 bases to trimming and J lost 6 bases; unmatched junction nucleotides: 3. CDR3 loop: CASSSQGASEAFF. The CDR3 DNA reads as TGCGCCAGCAGCTCACAGGGGGCCTCTGAAGCTTTCTTT.

There are a few counts of this clonotype. This chain joins TRBV11-2 and TRBJ1-3, with D hard to call. Between the trimmed V and J ends, which lost 4 bases and 1 base, there was a span of 14 bases. Germline V gene data show CDR1 as SGHAT and CDR2 as FQNNGV. This CDR3 spans 16 amino acids. The DNA for the CDR3 is TGTGCCAGCAGCTCCTTTGCAAGACCTTCTGGAAACACCATATATTTT. It specifies CASSSFARPSGNTIYF. Full variable domain (rest looked up from reference TRBV11-2 and TRBJ1-3): EAGVAQSPRYKIIEKRQSVAFWCNPISGHATLYWYQQILGQGPKLLIQFQNNGVVDDSQLPKDRFSAERLKGVDSTLKIQPAKLEDSAVYLCASSSFARPSGNTIYFGEGSWLTVV.

The chain combines TRBV7-6 with TRBJ2-7; 10 bases match TRBD2. The CDR3 loop spans 19 amino acids. The germline V gene has CDR1 SGHVS and CDR2 FNYEAQ. Losses at the gene ends were 0 bases for V and 2 bases for J; bases not matched to a gene: 13. The CDR3 nucleotides read TGTGCCAGCAGCTTAGCAAGTCCCCTAGCGGGAGCGGGACCCTACGAGCAGTACTTC. Protein sequence: CASSLASPLAGAGPYEQYF.

The chain couples TRBV7-8 to TRBJ1-1; a weak D match, TRBD1 (6 bases). V was trimmed by 0 bases and J by 2 bases, leaving 16 bases between them. The CDR3 has 17 residues. In germline, CDR1 is SGHVS, CDR2 FQNEAQ. CDR3 DNA sequence: TGTGCCAGCAGCTTAGCGGGGGGCACGGTAGGAAACACTGAAGCTTTCTTT. Translated, it gives CASSLAGGTVGNTEAFF.

This clonotype was counted only a few times. The chain links TRBV5-1 to TRBJ2-1; TRBD2 agrees at 10 bases. Germline-derived CDR1 and CDR2 are SGHRS and YFSETQ. There are 15 residues in the CDR3. The J segment lost 0 bases and the V segment lost 8 bases, leaving 5 bases of the junction unmatched. The CDR3 sequence: CASDLAGGSYNEQFF. The CDR3 nucleotides read TGCGCCAGTGATTTAGCGGGAGGCTCCTACAATGAGCAGTTCTTC.

This sequence joins TRBV7-2 and TRBJ2-1; D uncertain. The CDR3 length is 16 residues. From germline, CDR1 is SGHTA and CDR2 FQGNSA. The ends were cut back, 5 bases at V and 2 bases at J, with 16 bases in the middle. Written as DNA, the CDR3 is TGTGCCAGCAGCCCACCGGGCCAGAGGACCTACAATGAGCAGTTCTTC. As protein: CASSPPGQRTYNEQFF.

V and J are TRBV5-1 and TRBJ2-7; 16 bases are a match to TRBD2. From germline, CDR1 is SGHRS and CDR2 YFSETQ. The CDR3 is made up of 17 amino acids. J was trimmed by 2 bases and V by 4 bases; bases with no gene match: 6. The CDR3, as DNA: TGCGCCAGCAGCAGGACGGGACTAGCGGGGGGGGCCTACGAGCAGTACTTC. This codes for CASSRTGLAGGAYEQYF.

This sequence joins TRBV7-2 and TRBJ1-5; D call uncertain. The CDR3 spans 14 residues. The ends were cut back, 5 bases at V and 2 bases at J, with 10 bases in the middle. The germline gives CDR1 SGHTA, CDR2 FQGNSA. CDR3: CASSPRVRNQPQHF. CDR3 sequence (DNA): TGTGCCAGCAGCCCTAGAGTTCGCAATCAGCCCCAGCATTTT.

J is TRBJ2-7 and V is TRBV12-3 or TRBV12-4; 8 bases line up with TRBD2. This CDR3 has 20 amino acids. V trimming: 5 bases; J trimming: 3 bases; junction bases outside the gene matches: 24. CDR3 protein: CASSKRRGATRDSLFYEQYF. Written as DNA, the CDR3 is TGTGCCAGCAGTAAACGGCGGGGGGCAACGCGGGATAGCTTGTTCTACGAGCAGTACTTC.